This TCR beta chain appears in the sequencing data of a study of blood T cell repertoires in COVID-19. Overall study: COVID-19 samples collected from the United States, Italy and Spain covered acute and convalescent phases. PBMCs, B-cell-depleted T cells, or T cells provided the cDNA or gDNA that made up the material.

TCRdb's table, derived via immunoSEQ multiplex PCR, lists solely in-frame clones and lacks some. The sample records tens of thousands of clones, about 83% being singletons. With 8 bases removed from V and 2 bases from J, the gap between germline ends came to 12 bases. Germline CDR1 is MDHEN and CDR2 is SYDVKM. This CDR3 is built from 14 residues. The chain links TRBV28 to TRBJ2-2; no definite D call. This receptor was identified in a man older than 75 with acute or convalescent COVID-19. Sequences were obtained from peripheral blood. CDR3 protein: CASQFGGNTGELFF. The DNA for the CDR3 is TGTGCCAGCCAGTTTGGCGGAAACACCGGGGAGCTGTTTTTT.